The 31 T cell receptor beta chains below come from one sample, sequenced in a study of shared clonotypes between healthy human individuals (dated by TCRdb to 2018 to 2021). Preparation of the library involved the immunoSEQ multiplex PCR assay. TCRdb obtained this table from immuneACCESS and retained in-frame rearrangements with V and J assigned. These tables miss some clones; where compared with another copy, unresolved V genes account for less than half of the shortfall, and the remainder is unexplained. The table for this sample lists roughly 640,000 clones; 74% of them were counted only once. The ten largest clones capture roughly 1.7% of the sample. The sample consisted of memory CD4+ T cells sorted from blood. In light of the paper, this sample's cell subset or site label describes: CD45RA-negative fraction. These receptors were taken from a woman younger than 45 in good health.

The chain's CDR3 is CSVVIRTGDREQYF. The CDR3 DNA reads as TGCAGCGTTGTGATCCGGACAGGGGATAGGGAGCAGTACTTC. The rearrangement links TRBV29-1 to TRBJ2-7; 9 bases fit TRBD1. The length of the CDR3 is 14 residues. The germline gives CDR1 SQVTM, CDR2 ANQGSEA. V shed 4 bases and J 7 bases; nucleotides not matched to a gene: 11.

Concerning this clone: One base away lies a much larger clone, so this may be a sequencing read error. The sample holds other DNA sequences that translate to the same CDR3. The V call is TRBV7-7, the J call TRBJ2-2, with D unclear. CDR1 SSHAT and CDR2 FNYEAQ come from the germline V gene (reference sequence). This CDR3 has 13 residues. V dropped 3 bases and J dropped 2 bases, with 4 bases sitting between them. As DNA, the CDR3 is TGTGCCAGCAGCTTGGGAAACACCGGGGAGCTGTTTTTT. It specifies CASSLGNTGELFF.

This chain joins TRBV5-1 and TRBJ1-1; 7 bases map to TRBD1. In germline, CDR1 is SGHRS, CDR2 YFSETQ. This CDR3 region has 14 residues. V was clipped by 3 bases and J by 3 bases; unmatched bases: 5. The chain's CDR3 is CASSSGGGHTEAFF. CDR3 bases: TGCGCCAGCAGCTCAGGGGGAGGACACACTGAAGCTTTCTTT.

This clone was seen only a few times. The CDR3, as DNA: TGTGCCAGCAGCTTAAAGGGGGCTGGGGCCAACGTCCTGACTTTC. This gives the protein CASSLKGAGANVLTF. The rearrangement links TRBV7-2 to TRBJ2-6; D might be TRBD1 (6 bases). Germline V gene sequence: CDR1 SGHTA, CDR2 FQGNSA. The CDR3 runs to 15 residues. The V gene lost 2 bases and the J gene lost 2 bases, with 7 bases spanning the gap.

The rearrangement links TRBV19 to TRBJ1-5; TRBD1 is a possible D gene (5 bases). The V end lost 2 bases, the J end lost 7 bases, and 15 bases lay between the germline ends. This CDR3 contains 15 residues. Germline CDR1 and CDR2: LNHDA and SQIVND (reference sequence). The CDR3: CASSIPGAGGQPQHF. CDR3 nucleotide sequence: TGTGCCAGTAGTATACCCGGAGCTGGGGGACAGCCCCAGCATTTT.

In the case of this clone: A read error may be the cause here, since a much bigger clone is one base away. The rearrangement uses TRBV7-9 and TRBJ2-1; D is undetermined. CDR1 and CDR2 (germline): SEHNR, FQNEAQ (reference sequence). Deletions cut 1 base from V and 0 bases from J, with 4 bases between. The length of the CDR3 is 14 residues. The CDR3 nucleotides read TGTGCCAGCAGCTTAGATACCTCCTACAATGAGCAGTTCTTC. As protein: CASSLDTSYNEQFF. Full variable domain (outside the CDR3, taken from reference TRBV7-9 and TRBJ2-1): DTGVSQNPRHKITKRGQNVTFRCDPISEHNRLYWYRQTLGQGPEFLTYFQNEAQLEKSRLLSDRFSAERPKGSFSTLEIQRTEQGDSAMYLCASSLDTSYNEQFFGPGTRLTVL.

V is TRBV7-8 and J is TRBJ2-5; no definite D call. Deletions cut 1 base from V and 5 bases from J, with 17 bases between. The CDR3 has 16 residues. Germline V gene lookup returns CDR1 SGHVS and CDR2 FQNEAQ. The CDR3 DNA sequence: TGTGCCAGCAGCTTAGGGATCCTCTCCCCTGGTGAGACCCAGTACTTC. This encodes CASSLGILSPGETQYF.

CDR3 DNA sequence: TGTGCCACCAGCGTGGGCCTAGCGGAGACAGATACGCAGTATTTT. Translating gives CATSVGLAETDTQYF. The V gene is TRBV15, the J gene TRBJ2-3, with 7 bases matching TRBD2. V gave up 5 bases and J gave up 3 bases; unmatched junction bases: 8. The CDR3 covers 15 residues. Germline loops: CDR1 LNHNV, CDR2 YYDKDF (reference sequence).

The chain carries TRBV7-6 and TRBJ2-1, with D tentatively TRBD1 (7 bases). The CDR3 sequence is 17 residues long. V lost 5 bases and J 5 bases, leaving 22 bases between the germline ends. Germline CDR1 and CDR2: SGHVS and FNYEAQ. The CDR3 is CASSPRAGGLVHNEQFF. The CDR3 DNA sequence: TGTGCCAGCAGCCCCCGGGCAGGGGGGTTAGTCCACAATGAGCAGTTCTTC.

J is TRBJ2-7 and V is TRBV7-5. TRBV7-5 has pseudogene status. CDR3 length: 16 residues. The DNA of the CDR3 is TGTGTCAGAAGCTTAGCGGAGGTGCGGGCAGGGTACGAGCAGTACTTC. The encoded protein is CVRSLAEVRAGYEQYF.

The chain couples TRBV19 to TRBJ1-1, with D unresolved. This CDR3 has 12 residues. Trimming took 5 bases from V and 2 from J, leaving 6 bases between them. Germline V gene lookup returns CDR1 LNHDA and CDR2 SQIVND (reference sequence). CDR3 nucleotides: TGTGCCAGTAGTCCCCCCAACACTGAAGCTTTCTTT. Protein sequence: CASSPPNTEAFF.

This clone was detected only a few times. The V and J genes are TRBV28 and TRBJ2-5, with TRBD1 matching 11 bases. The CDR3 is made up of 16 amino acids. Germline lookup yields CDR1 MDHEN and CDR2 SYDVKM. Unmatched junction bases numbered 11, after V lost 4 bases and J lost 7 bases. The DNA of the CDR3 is TGTGCCAGCAGTTCGTACGGACAGGGGGCCAAGGTGACCCAGTACTTC. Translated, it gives CASSSYGQGAKVTQYF.

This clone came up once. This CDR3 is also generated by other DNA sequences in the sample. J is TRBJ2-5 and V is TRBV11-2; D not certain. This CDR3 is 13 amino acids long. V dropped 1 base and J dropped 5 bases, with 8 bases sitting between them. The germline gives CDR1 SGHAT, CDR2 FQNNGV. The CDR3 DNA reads TGTGCCAGCAGCTTAGCCCTCCGGGAGACCCAGTACTTC. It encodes CASSLALRETQYF.

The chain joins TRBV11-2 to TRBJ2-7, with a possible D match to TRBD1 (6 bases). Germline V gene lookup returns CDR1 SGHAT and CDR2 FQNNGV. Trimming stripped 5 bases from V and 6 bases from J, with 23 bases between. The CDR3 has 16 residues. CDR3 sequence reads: CASSPRGGFPSGEQYF. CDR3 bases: TGTGCCAGCAGCCCGAGAGGGGGATTCCCATCCGGCGAGCAGTACTTC.

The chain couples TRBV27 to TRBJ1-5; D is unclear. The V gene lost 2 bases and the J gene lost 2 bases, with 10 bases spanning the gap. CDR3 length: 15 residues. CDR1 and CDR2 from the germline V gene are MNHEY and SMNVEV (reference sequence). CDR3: CASSLEGLGNQPQHF. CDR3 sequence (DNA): TGTGCCAGCAGTTTAGAGGGTCTTGGCAATCAGCCCCAGCATTTT.

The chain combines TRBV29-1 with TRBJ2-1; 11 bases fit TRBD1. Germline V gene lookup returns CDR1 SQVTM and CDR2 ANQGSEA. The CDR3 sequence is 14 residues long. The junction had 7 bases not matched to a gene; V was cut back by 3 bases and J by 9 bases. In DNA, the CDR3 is TGCAGCGTTGATCCCGGGACAGGGGGTTTTGAGCAGTTCTTC. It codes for CSVDPGTGGFEQFF.

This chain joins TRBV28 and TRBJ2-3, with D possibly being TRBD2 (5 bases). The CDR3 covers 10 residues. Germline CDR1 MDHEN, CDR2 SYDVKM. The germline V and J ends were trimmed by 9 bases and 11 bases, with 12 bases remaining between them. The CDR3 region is CASLSGKQYF. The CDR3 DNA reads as TGTGCCAGTCTCTCGGGAAAGCAGTATTTT.

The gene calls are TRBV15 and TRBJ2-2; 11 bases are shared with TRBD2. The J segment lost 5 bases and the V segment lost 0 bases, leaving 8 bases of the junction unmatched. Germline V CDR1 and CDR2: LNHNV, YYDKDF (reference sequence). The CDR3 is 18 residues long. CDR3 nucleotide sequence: TGTGCCACCAGCAGAGATGTCGGGCTAGCGGGAGGTACCGGGGAGCTGTTTTTT. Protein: CATSRDVGLAGGTGELFF.

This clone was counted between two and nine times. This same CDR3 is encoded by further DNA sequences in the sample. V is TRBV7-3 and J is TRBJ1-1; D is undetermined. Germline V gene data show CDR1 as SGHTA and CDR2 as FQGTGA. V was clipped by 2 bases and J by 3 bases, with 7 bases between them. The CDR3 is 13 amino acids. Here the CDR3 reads CASSLGEDTEAFF. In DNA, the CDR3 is TGTGCCAGCAGCTTAGGGGAGGACACTGAAGCTTTCTTT. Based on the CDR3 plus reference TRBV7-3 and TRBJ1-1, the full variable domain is GAGVSQTPSNKVTEKGKYVELRCDPISGHTALYWYRQSLGQGPEFLIYFQGTGAADDSGLPNDRFFAVRPEGSVSTLKIQRTERGDSAVYLCASSLGEDTEAFFGQGTRLTVV.

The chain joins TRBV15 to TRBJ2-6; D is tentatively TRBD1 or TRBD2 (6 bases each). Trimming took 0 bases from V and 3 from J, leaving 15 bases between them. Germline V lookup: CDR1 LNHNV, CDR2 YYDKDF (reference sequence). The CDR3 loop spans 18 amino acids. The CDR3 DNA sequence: TGTGCCACCAGCAGAGATCAACCGGGGGCGGGTGGGGCCAACGTCCTGACTTTC. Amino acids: CATSRDQPGAGGANVLTF.

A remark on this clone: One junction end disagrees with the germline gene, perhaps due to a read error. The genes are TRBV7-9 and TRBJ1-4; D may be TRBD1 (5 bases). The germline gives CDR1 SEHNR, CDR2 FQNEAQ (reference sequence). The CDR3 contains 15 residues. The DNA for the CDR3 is TGTGCCAGCAGCCTAGCGGGACCTCGAAATGAAAAACTGTTTTTT. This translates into CASSLAGPRNEKLFF.

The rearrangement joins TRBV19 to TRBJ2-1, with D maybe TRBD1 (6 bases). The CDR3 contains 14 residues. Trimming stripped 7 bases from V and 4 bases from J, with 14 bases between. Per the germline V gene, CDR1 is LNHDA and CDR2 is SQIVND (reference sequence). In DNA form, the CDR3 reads TGTGCCAGTACCAGGGGAGAGGGTTACAATGAGCAGTTCTTC. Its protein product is CASTRGEGYNEQFF. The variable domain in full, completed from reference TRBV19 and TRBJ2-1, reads DGGITQSPKYLFRKEGQNVTLSCEQNLNHDAMYWYRQDPGQGLRLIYYSQIVNDFQKGDIAEGYSVSREKKESFPLTVTSAQKNPTAFYLCASTRGEGYNEQFFGPGTRLTVL.

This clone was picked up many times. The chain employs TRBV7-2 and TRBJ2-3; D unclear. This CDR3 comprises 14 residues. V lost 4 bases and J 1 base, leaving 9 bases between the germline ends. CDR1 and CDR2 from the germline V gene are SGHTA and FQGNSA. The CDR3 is CASSSYLGTDTQYF. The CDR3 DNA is TGTGCCAGCAGCTCTTACTTGGGCACAGATACGCAGTATTTT.

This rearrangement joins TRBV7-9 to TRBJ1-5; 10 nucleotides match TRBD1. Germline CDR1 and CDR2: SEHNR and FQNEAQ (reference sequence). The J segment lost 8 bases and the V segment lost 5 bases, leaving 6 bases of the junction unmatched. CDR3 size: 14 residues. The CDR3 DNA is TGTGCCAGCAGCCTTGACAGGGGGCTGGAGCCCCAGCATTTT. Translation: CASSLDRGLEPQHF.

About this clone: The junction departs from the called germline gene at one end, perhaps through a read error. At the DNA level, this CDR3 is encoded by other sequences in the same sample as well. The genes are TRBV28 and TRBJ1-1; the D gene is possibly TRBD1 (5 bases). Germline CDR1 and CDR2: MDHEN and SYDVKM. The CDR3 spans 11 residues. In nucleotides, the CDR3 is TGTGCCAGCAGGCTAGACAGCAAAGCTTTTTTT. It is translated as CASRLDSKAFF.

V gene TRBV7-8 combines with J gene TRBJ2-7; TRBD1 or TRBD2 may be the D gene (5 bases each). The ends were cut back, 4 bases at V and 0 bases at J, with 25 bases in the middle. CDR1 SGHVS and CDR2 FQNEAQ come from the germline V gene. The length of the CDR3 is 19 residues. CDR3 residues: CASSSGLGVLGPDSYEQYF. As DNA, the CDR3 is TGTGCCAGCAGCTCAGGACTGGGGGTTTTGGGGCCTGACTCCTACGAGCAGTACTTC. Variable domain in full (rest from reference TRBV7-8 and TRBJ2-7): GAGVSQSPRYKVAKRGQDVALRCDPISGHVSLFWYQQALGQGPEFLTYFQNEAQLDKSGLPSDRFFAERPEGSVSTLKIQRTQQEDSAVYLCASSSGLGVLGPDSYEQYFGPGTRLTVT.

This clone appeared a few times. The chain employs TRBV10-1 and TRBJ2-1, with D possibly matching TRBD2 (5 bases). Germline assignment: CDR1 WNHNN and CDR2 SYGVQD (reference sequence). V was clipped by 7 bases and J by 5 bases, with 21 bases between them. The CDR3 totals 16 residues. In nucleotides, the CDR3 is TGCGCCAGCACCGAGGGTGAGCGGAAGTTGGACAATGAGCAGTTCTTC. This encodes CASTEGERKLDNEQFF.

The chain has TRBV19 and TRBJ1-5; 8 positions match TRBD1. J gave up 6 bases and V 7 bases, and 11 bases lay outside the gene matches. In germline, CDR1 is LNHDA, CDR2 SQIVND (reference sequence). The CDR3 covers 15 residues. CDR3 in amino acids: CASKGQGALGQPQHF. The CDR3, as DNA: TGTGCCAGTAAGGGGCAGGGGGCGCTGGGTCAGCCCCAGCATTTT.

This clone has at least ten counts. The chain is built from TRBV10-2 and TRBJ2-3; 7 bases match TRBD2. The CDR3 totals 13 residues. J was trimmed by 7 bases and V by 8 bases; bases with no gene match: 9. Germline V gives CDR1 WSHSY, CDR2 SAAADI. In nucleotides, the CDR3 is TGCGCCAGCCACCAGGGAGGGCCTTATACGCAGTATTTT. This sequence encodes CASHQGGPYTQYF.

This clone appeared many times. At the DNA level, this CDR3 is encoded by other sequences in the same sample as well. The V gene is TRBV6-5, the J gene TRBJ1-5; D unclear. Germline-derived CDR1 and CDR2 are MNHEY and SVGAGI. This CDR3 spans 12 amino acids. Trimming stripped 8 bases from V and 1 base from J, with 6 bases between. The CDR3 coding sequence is TGTGCCAGCGGGCGGAGCAATCAGCCCCAGCATTTT. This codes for CASGRSNQPQHF.

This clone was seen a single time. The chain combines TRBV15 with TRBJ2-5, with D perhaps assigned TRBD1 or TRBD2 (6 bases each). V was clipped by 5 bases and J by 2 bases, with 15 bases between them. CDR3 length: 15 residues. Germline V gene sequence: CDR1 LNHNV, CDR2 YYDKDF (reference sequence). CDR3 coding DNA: TGTGCCACCAGCCCCTCAGGGGAGGTTCAAGAGACCCAGTACTTC. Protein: CATSPSGEVQETQYF.